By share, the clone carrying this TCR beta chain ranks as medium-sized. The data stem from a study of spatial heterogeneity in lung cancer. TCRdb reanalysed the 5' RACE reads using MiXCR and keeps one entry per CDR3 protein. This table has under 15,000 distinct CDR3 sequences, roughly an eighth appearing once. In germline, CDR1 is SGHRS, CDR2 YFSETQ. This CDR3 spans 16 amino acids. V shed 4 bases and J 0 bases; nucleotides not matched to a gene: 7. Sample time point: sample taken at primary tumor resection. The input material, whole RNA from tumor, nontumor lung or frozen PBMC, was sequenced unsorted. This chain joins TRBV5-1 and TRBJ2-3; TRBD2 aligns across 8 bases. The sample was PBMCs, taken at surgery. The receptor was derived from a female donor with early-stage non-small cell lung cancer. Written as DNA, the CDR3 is TGCGCCAGCAGCACTAGCGGACCGACTAGCACAGATACGCAGTATTTT. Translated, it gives CASSTSGPTSTDTQYF. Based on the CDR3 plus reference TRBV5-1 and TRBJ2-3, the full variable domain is KAGVTQTPRYLIKTRGQQVTLSCSPISGHRSVSWYQQTPGQGLQFLFEYFSETQRNKGNFPGRFSGRQFSNSRSEMNVSTLELGDSALYLCASSTSGPTSTDTQYFGPGTRLTVL.